Included here is one TCR beta chain sequence, with context. This clone has only a few counts. The specificity of this receptor is unknown. Base qualities were left out, and no much larger clone turns up one base away. The data derive from a study of cytotoxic CD8 clonotypes in ibrutinib-treated CLL listed by TCRdb under 2021. At the level of the whole study: The cohort was composed of approximately 11 relapsed/refractory and about 15 treatment-naive patients; IGHV unmutated status was identified in 17 patients. On average, each sample had approximately 260,000 productive templates and approximately 85,000 productive rearrangements. Cryopreserved peripheral blood mononuclear cells were obtained before treatment, at response, and at either sustained remission or disease progression. Patients were still on ibrutinib when every remission and progressive disease sample was collected. Longitudinal samples were available for about 30% of the roughly 90 trial participants. Response samples were taken after a median of roughly eleven months on treatment, ranging from about 6 to 40 months. Responses were partial in roughly 24 patients and complete in 2; after median about 5.5 years follow-up, approximately 15 stayed in remission and 12 progressed. Beyond this particular receptor, the publication reports: Clonality rose at ibrutinib response, remained stable during sustained remission, and dropped back toward baseline at progression. Baseline clonality was found to be higher than that of age-matched healthy donors and was strongly correlated with circulating CD8+ T-cell counts. Sustained-remission and progressing patients did not have matched sampling times, and lymph node repertoires were not examined. Public clonotypes were rare and either shrank or stayed stable during treatment, and the rise in clonality at ibrutinib response reflected expansion of private clonotypes.

This specimen's time point label, interpreted: about a year on ibrutinib. For TCR beta library preparation, approximately 2 micrograms of genomic DNA was extracted from cryopreserved PBMCs. High-throughput TCR beta sequencing was performed on longitudinal blood samples from CLL patients receiving ibrutinib monotherapy. Patients were enrolled in a phase 2 open-label single-center ibrutinib monotherapy trial. CDR1 and CDR2 (MNHEY, SMNVEV) derive from the germline V gene (reference sequence). Cut back by 10 bases and 0 bases, the V and J ends lie 13 bases apart. CDR3 length: 13 amino acids, cysteine to phenylalanine. Just CDR3 DNA is preserved here, 39 bases in frame from base 1. The goal of deep resolution MiSeq sequencing was a depth between 1 in 1 million and 1 in 200,000 T cells, and coverage averaged 10x per clonotype. TCR beta libraries were generated with the immunoSEQ hsTCRB Kit. On the study's bioinformatics: ImmunoSEQ Data Assistant and ImmunoSEQ Analyzer were used for data analysis, and V, D and J genes were assigned according to IMGT definitions. Clonality, which ranges from 0 to 1, was calculated as one minus the normalized Shannon entropy of productive rearrangement frequencies. Only overrepresented clonotypes making up at least 0.05% of the repertoire of each patient were included in the public clonotype analysis. Roughly 13 age-matched healthy donor repertoires from immuneACCESS served as clonality controls. What TCRdb holds here is the immuneACCESS table cut down to in-frame rearrangements. Part of the clones is not present; checked against another copy, under half of the missing clones reflect an unresolved V gene, and the others are unexplained. The V and J calls and the clone size are those of that table, but D and trimming were determined from the DNA. In all, the sample holds 200,000 to 250,000 clones, and about four fifths of those were seen once. The top ten clones comprise roughly an eighth of the sample.

The chain is assembled from TRBV27 and TRBJ2-7; no D gene is confidently identified. The sequenced sample was PBMCs, obtained after 12 months of ibrutinib treatment. This sequence originates from a human donor with chronic lymphocytic leukemia. The CDR3 reads CATAPEFSYEQYF. The sequenced DNA: TGTGCCACCGCCCCTGAGTTCTCCTACGAGCAGTACTTC.